Listed below are T cell receptor beta chains from one sample, sequenced in a study of blood T cell repertoires in COVID-19. Repertoires were generated with immunoSEQ multiplex PCR, while TCRdb's copy carries only in-frame clones and drops some. This sample yields about 63,000 clones, of which around 80% are seen a single time; approximately 30% belongs to the top ten. The sequenced material came from peripheral blood. These receptors were taken from a human donor in a cohort sampled during active COVID-19. Each CDR3 is given with its conserved first and last residue. Fields, in order: V gene, clone size, J gene, D gene, CDR3 DNA, CDR3 protein. The D gene is left open where the match is weak. Clone size is stated in some rows and not others, as once, few, many or a class when expanded.

v_call: TRBV6-5
clone_size: NA
j_call: TRBJ2-7
d_call: NA
cdr3_nt: TGTGCCAGCAGAAAACCGGGACATCCCTACGAGCAGTACTTC
cdr3_aa: CASRKPGHPYEQYF

v_call: TRBV19
clone_size: NA
j_call: TRBJ1-1
d_call: NA
cdr3_nt: TGTGCCAGTAGGGTTAGGGGGAGTGGGAACACTGAAGCTTTCTTT
cdr3_aa: CASRVRGSGNTEAFF

v_call: TRBV6-6
clone_size: NA
j_call: TRBJ2-7
d_call: TRBD1
cdr3_nt: TGTGCCAGCGGGCTGGGACAGGGGGCGAGGGAGCAGTACTTC
cdr3_aa: CASGLGQGAREQYF

v_call: TRBV5-6
clone_size: once
j_call: TRBJ1-6
d_call: NA
cdr3_nt: TGTGCCAGCAGCCCCGGGGTCCATGGTAATTCACCCCTCCACTTT
cdr3_aa: CASSPGVHGNSPLHF

v_call: TRBV7-9
clone_size: NA
j_call: TRBJ1-5
d_call: TRBD1
cdr3_nt: TGTGCCAGCTCCGGGACAGGGGGCAATCAGCCCCAGCATTTT
cdr3_aa: CASSGTGGNQPQHF

v_call: TRBV5-1
clone_size: NA
j_call: TRBJ2-5
d_call: TRBD2
cdr3_nt: TGCGCCAGCAGCCCGACTAGCGGGAGGGCCAGTGGCGAGACCCAGTACTTC
cdr3_aa: CASSPTSGRASGETQYF

v_call: TRBV4-1
clone_size: NA
j_call: TRBJ1-1
d_call: TRBD1
cdr3_nt: TGCGCCAGCAGCCCAGGACAGGGGCGACTGGGTCAGGCTTTCTTT
cdr3_aa: CASSPGQGRLGQAFF

v_call: TRBV19
clone_size: NA
j_call: TRBJ2-1
d_call: TRBD2
cdr3_nt: TGTGCCAGTACCCCACTAGCGGGCCTACCTAGCTCCTACAATGAGCAGTTCTTC
cdr3_aa: CASTPLAGLPSSYNEQFF

v_call: TRBV23-1
clone_size: NA
j_call: TRBJ2-3
d_call: TRBD1
cdr3_nt: TGCGCCAGCAGTCAGTCACCCCGGGACAGGGGGCAAGATACGCAGTATTTT
cdr3_aa: CASSQSPRDRGQDTQYF

v_call: TRBV10-1
clone_size: NA
j_call: TRBJ2-7
d_call: NA
cdr3_nt: TGCGCCAGCAGTCCTAGCACACCCTACGAGCAGTACTTC
cdr3_aa: CASSPSTPYEQYF

v_call: TRBV19
clone_size: NA
j_call: TRBJ1-5
d_call: NA
cdr3_nt: TGTGCCAGTAGAGGAAGAGGAATGGGCAATCAGCCCCAGCATTTT
cdr3_aa: CASRGRGMGNQPQHF

v_call: TRBV28
clone_size: NA
j_call: TRBJ1-1
d_call: NA
cdr3_nt: TGTGCCAGCAGTAAAAGGAGAGGGGCTTTCTTT
cdr3_aa: CASSKRRGAFF

v_call: TRBV25-1
clone_size: NA
j_call: TRBJ2-1
d_call: NA
cdr3_nt: TGTGCCAGTAGCGTCTACAATGAGCAGTTCTTC
cdr3_aa: CASSVYNEQFF

v_call: TRBV4-3
clone_size: NA
j_call: TRBJ2-1
d_call: TRBD2
cdr3_nt: TGCGCCAGCAGCCAAGGAAGCGGGAGGGCCGGTACCCCTTTCTTC
cdr3_aa: CASSQGSGRAGTPFF

v_call: TRBV10-1
clone_size: NA
j_call: TRBJ2-3
d_call: NA
cdr3_nt: TGCGCCAGCAGTGATGGGAGCGCGGGGTCAGATACGCAGTATTTT
cdr3_aa: CASSDGSAGSDTQYF

v_call: TRBV7-2
clone_size: NA
j_call: TRBJ1-4
d_call: NA
cdr3_nt: TGTGCCAGCAGCTCATACCTCCTTCAGGGCCGAGTAACTAATGAAAAACTGTTTTTT
cdr3_aa: CASSSYLLQGRVTNEKLFF

v_call: TRBV27
clone_size: NA
j_call: TRBJ1-2
d_call: NA
cdr3_nt: TGTGCCAGCAGCCGGACAGTTCTGCCTGATCCTAACTATGGCTACACCTTC
cdr3_aa: CASSRTVLPDPNYGYTF

v_call: TRBV5-6
clone_size: NA
j_call: TRBJ2-1
d_call: TRBD2
cdr3_nt: TGTGCCAGCAGCGCCCTTGGGCCTAGCGGGAGAGAGTTCTTC
cdr3_aa: CASSALGPSGREFF

v_call: TRBV7-2
clone_size: NA
j_call: TRBJ2-6
d_call: TRBD1
cdr3_nt: TGTGCCAGCAGCCCACGGACAGGGTCTGGGGCCAACGTCCTGACTTTC
cdr3_aa: CASSPRTGSGANVLTF

v_call: TRBV11-2
clone_size: NA
j_call: TRBJ1-6
d_call: NA
cdr3_nt: TGTGCCAGCAGCCGCGGCCCATCACCCCTCCACTTT
cdr3_aa: CASSRGPSPLHF

v_call: TRBV27
clone_size: once
j_call: TRBJ2-1
d_call: TRBD1
cdr3_nt: TGTGCCAGCAGTACGCCGGGACAGGGGGACAATGAGCAGTTCTTC
cdr3_aa: CASSTPGQGDNEQFF

v_call: TRBV28
clone_size: NA
j_call: TRBJ1-2
d_call: NA
cdr3_nt: TGTGCCAGCACCGAAACAGTGCGCTATGGCTACACCTTC
cdr3_aa: CASTETVRYGYTF

v_call: TRBV6-2/TRBV6-3
clone_size: NA
j_call: TRBJ1-5
d_call: TRBD1
cdr3_nt: TGTGCCAGCAGTCGCGACAGGGGGATAAGCAATCAGCCCCAGCATTTT
cdr3_aa: CASSRDRGISNQPQHF

v_call: TRBV28
clone_size: NA
j_call: TRBJ1-1
d_call: NA
cdr3_nt: TGTGCCAGCGCGCCGGGGGGCTACATGAACACTGAAGCTTTCTTT
cdr3_aa: CASAPGGYMNTEAFF

v_call: TRBV30
clone_size: NA
j_call: TRBJ1-2
d_call: NA
cdr3_nt: TGTGCCTGGAGTATAACCGACAGCTATGGCTACACCTTC
cdr3_aa: CAWSITDSYGYTF

v_call: TRBV11-2
clone_size: NA
j_call: TRBJ2-5
d_call: NA
cdr3_nt: TGTGCCAGCAGCTTTAGATCTCGCGGCACGGCCCGAGAGACCCAGTACTTC
cdr3_aa: CASSFRSRGTARETQYF

v_call: TRBV5-6
clone_size: NA
j_call: TRBJ2-7
d_call: NA
cdr3_nt: TGTGCCAGCAGCTTGAGGTGGCGGCGGAGCTCCTACGAGCAGTACTTC
cdr3_aa: CASSLRWRRSSYEQYF

v_call: TRBV11-1
clone_size: once
j_call: TRBJ2-1
d_call: TRBD2
cdr3_nt: TGTGCCAGCAGCTTAGCTAGCGGGAGGGCCAATGAGCAGTTCTTC
cdr3_aa: CASSLASGRANEQFF

v_call: TRBV18
clone_size: NA
j_call: TRBJ1-6
d_call: TRBD1
cdr3_nt: TGTGCCAGCTCACCAGGGACAGGGGGTTCACCCCTCCACTTT
cdr3_aa: CASSPGTGGSPLHF

v_call: TRBV5-6
clone_size: NA
j_call: TRBJ1-3
d_call: NA
cdr3_nt: TGTGCCAGCAGCCTCCGGGACAAGCTCTTCTCTGGAAACACCATATATTTT
cdr3_aa: CASSLRDKLFSGNTIYF

v_call: TRBV7-3
clone_size: NA
j_call: TRBJ2-3
d_call: TRBD1
cdr3_nt: TGTGCCAGCTCAGGGACAGGGGGCTCAGATACGCAGTATTTT
cdr3_aa: CASSGTGGSDTQYF

v_call: TRBV6-5
clone_size: NA
j_call: TRBJ1-4
d_call: TRBD1
cdr3_nt: TGTGCCAGCATCTCAGGGGGGAAGCTGAGGGAAAAACTGTTTTTT
cdr3_aa: CASISGGKLREKLFF

v_call: TRBV27
clone_size: NA
j_call: TRBJ2-7
d_call: TRBD2
cdr3_nt: TGTGCCAGCAGTTTCTCTAGCGGCTACTACGAGCAGTACTTC
cdr3_aa: CASSFSSGYYEQYF

v_call: TRBV5-1
clone_size: NA
j_call: TRBJ2-1
d_call: NA
cdr3_nt: TGCGCCAGCAGCTTGGGTCAGTCTGAGCAGTTCTTC
cdr3_aa: CASSLGQSEQFF

v_call: TRBV2
clone_size: NA
j_call: TRBJ2-3
d_call: TRBD1
cdr3_nt: TGTGCCAGCAGCCCGGACAGGGGGAGCACAGATACGCAGTATTTT
cdr3_aa: CASSPDRGSTDTQYF

v_call: TRBV27
clone_size: NA
j_call: TRBJ2-5
d_call: NA
cdr3_nt: TGTGCCAGCAGCCGGGATTTGGGAGAGACCCAGTACTTC
cdr3_aa: CASSRDLGETQYF